Sequencing of this TCR beta chain was carried out in a study of cytomegalovirus exposure and HLA in healthy donors. Findings and limits, study-wide: In vitro testing confirmed a few CMV-associated chains as specific for CMV antigens. A missense DCLRE1C variant was associated with V- and J-gene trimming of TCR beta chains in a later analysis, and an independent cohort replicated the association. A later analysis found common viral pathogens apparently linked to several of the most significant clusters. Clonal expansion was found to be greater in HLA-associated TCR beta chains than in equally common others in a later analysis.

V gave up 10 bases and J gave up 0 bases; unmatched junction bases: 6. The CDR3 length is 14 residues. CDR1 ENHRY and CDR2 SYGVKD come from the germline V gene. About this clone: Its antigen is not identified.

The PCR was carried out with 60 Vbeta primers and 13 Jbeta primers. Repertoires were generated with immunoSEQ multiplex PCR, while TCRdb's copy carries only in-frame clones and drops some. The sample has some 200,000 clones, around 83% seen once. The sample was PBMCs. V usage is TRBV10-3 and J usage is TRBJ1-5; TRBD1 matches at 7 bases. This TCR was recovered from a girl between 10 and 17 years old in good health and CMV-seronegative. The CDR3 loop reads CASQDRDSNQPQHF. For the CDR3, the DNA is TGTGCCAGCCAAGACAGGGATAGCAATCAGCCCCAGCATTTT.